One and the same sample provided the 28 T cell receptor beta chains below, sequenced in a study of glioma-infiltrating T cells after dendritic cell vaccination. This table comes from immunoSEQ multiplex PCR, and its TCRdb copy is limited to in-frame clones, with some not included. The table shows 20,000 or so clones, with about four fifths occurring only once. The sequenced sample was blood, obtained before dendritic cell vaccination. These receptors were taken from a human donor with glioblastoma.

This chain joins TRBV2 and TRBJ1-1, with TRBD1 matching over 9 bases. V was clipped by 4 bases and J by 1 base; unmatched bases: 7. The CDR3 is made up of 16 amino acids. From germline, CDR1 is SNHLY and CDR2 FYNNEI. As DNA, the CDR3 is TGTGCCAGCAGTGCCCGACCGGGACAGGGGAACACTGAAGCTTTCTTT. Encoded protein: CASSARPGQGNTEAFF.

This chain links TRBV11-2 with TRBJ2-5; 8 positions agree with TRBD2. The CDR3 is made up of 16 amino acids. Germline CDR1 and CDR2: SGHAT and FQNNGV. The V and J ends lost 4 bases and 5 bases, in that order; junction bases with no gene match: 12. The CDR3 loop is CASSSQPGLGTETQYF. CDR3 DNA sequence: TGTGCCAGCAGCTCACAACCGGGACTAGGGACGGAGACCCAGTACTTC.

This sequence joins TRBV6-5 and TRBJ1-1, with D possibly matching TRBD1 (6 bases). Germline lookup yields CDR1 MNHEY and CDR2 SVGAGI. V was cut by 4 bases and J by 3 bases, with 15 bases left in between. The CDR3 runs to 15 residues. CDR3 DNA: TGTGCCAGCAGTTTCACAGGGCCCGGGTACACTGAAGCTTTCTTT. This translates into CASSFTGPGYTEAFF.

The CDR3 is CASSSPLWTGGHEKLFF. In nucleotides, the CDR3 is TGTGCCAGCAGTTCGCCCCTCTGGACAGGGGGGCATGAAAAACTGTTTTTT. The chain employs TRBV28 and TRBJ1-4; 10 bases align to TRBD1. This CDR3 contains 17 residues. CDR1 and CDR2 from the germline V gene are MDHEN and SYDVKM. The trim removed 4 bases at V and 6 bases at J, leaving 11 bases unmatched.

The gene calls are TRBV9 and TRBJ1-3; D is unresolved. The CDR3 has 15 amino acids. With 0 bases removed from V and 1 base from J, the gap between germline ends came to 8 bases. Germline-derived CDR1 and CDR2 are SGDLS and YYNGEE. CDR3 nucleotides: TGTGCCAGCAGCGTAGACGACGGGTCTGGAAACACCATATATTTT. Its protein product is CASSVDDGSGNTIYF.

This chain connects TRBV2 to TRBJ1-2; 9 bases align to TRBD1. Germline V lookup: CDR1 SNHLY, CDR2 FYNNEI. Trimming took 6 bases from V and 6 from J; bases not matched to a gene: 11. The CDR3 is made up of 15 amino acids. The DNA of the CDR3 is TGTGCCAGCAGCCGGGACAGGGACACTTTGGATGGCTACACCTTC. The encoded protein is CASSRDRDTLDGYTF.

The CDR3 nucleotides are TGTGCCAGCAGCCAAGAGCGGTCCCCCTACGAGCAGTACTTC. This translates into CASSQERSPYEQYF. This chain joins TRBV14 and TRBJ2-7; D call uncertain. This CDR3 comprises 14 residues. V was clipped by 0 bases and J by 2 bases, with 8 bases between them. Germline CDR1 and CDR2: SGHDN and FVKESK.

This clone appeared a single time. The chain uses TRBV7-3 and TRBJ2-5; the match to TRBD2 covers 7 bases. The germline V gene has CDR1 SGHTA and CDR2 FQGTGA. V lost 5 bases, J lost 5 bases, and 11 bases stayed unmatched. This CDR3 is 15 amino acids long. CDR3 bases: TGTGCCAGCAGCCCAATAGGGGCGCGGGGGGAGACCCAGTACTTC. Amino acids: CASSPIGARGETQYF.

This sequence joins TRBV10-3 and TRBJ2-5; D is perhaps TRBD2 (6 bases). This CDR3 spans 14 amino acids. Trimming took 2 bases from V and 2 from J, leaving 9 bases between them. The germline gives CDR1 ENHRY, CDR2 SYGVKD. The CDR3 DNA reads as TGTGCCATCAGTGAGAATAGCGGTCAAGAGACCCAGTACTTC. Its translation: CAISENSGQETQYF.

The genes are TRBV27 and TRBJ2-2; 8 nucleotides match TRBD1. Trimming took 5 bases from V and 3 from J; bases not matched to a gene: 5. Germline V gene lookup returns CDR1 MNHEY and CDR2 SMNVEV (reference sequence). The CDR3 sequence is 15 residues long. CDR3 bases: TGTGCCAGCAGTGACTTCAGGGGGCACACCGGGGAGCTGTTTTTT. As protein: CASSDFRGHTGELFF.

The J gene is TRBJ2-7, the V gene TRBV5-1; 12 bases match TRBD2. Trimming took 4 bases from V and 3 from J; bases not matched to a gene: 8. CDR1 is SGHRS and CDR2 is YFSETQ in the germline V gene. The CDR3 length is 16 residues. The CDR3 protein is CASSIILAGGRYEQYF. CDR3 coding DNA: TGCGCCAGCAGCATAATACTAGCGGGAGGCCGCTACGAGCAGTACTTC.

This chain connects TRBV7-9 to TRBJ2-3; no clear D. V lost 5 bases, J lost 8 bases, and 14 bases lay in between. CDR1 and CDR2 (germline): SEHNR, FQNEAQ (reference sequence). This CDR3 is 13 amino acids long. This chain's CDR3 is CASSPPLEGTQYF. CDR3 coding DNA: TGTGCCAGCAGCCCGCCCCTAGAAGGTACGCAGTATTTT.

This clone was seen a handful of times. The V gene is TRBV28, the J gene TRBJ2-7, with 7 bases fitting TRBD1. The V gene's germline CDR1 is MDHEN and CDR2 SYDVKM. The CDR3 loop spans 11 amino acids. As DNA, the CDR3 is TGTGCGAGCTCCGCAGGGGGCGAGCAGTACTTC. It specifies CASSAGGEQYF.

The chain links TRBV11-3 to TRBJ2-1; 9 bases are a match to TRBD1. The CDR3 runs 14 residues. V trimming: 4 bases; J trimming: 15 bases; junction bases outside the gene matches: 13. In germline, CDR1 is SGHNT, CDR2 YENEEA. Here the CDR3 reads CASSSPEDRGFPFF. The CDR3 coding sequence is TGTGCCAGCAGCTCACCTGAAGACAGGGGGTTTCCGTTCTTC.

The genes are TRBV5-1 and TRBJ2-7, with 8 nucleotides matching TRBD1. CDR3 size: 13 residues. Germline V gene sequence: CDR1 SGHRS, CDR2 YFSETQ. V gave up 4 bases and J gave up 2 bases; unmatched junction bases: 2. The CDR3, as DNA: TGCGCCAGCAGCCCGGACAGGGCCTACGAGCAGTACTTC. Translating it yields CASSPDRAYEQYF.

This clone was found a few times. The rearrangement joins TRBV4-1 to TRBJ2-7, with D possibly matching TRBD2 (6 bases). CDR1 is MGHRA, CDR2 YSYEKL, per germline. The V and J ends lost 6 bases and 0 bases respectively, with 15 bases between them. This CDR3 spans 15 amino acids. The CDR3 DNA reads as TGCGCCAGCAGTGAGTACGCGGGACCCTCCTACGAGCAGTACTTC. This gives the protein CASSEYAGPSYEQYF.

CDR3 in DNA: TGTGCCAGCACCCTGTGGCTAGCAGACCAAGAGACCCAGTACTTC. Protein: CASTLWLADQETQYF. This chain joins TRBV5-5 and TRBJ2-5, with a possible D match to TRBD2 (5 bases). CDR1 SGHKS and CDR2 YYEKEE come from the germline V gene (reference sequence). CDR3 length: 15 amino acids. Trimming removed 6 bases at V and 0 bases at J, with 15 bases between.

The rearrangement uses TRBV19 and TRBJ1-4; no reliable D call. This CDR3 is 16 amino acids long. Germline V CDR1 and CDR2: LNHDA, SQIVND (reference sequence). V was clipped by 11 bases and J by 4 bases, with 23 bases between them. For the CDR3, the DNA is TGTGCCTCCAGCGGCAGAGCGCGTGTCTTTAATGAAAAACTGTTTTTT. Translated, it gives CASSGRARVFNEKLFF.

The chain couples TRBV19 to TRBJ2-3; 11 nucleotides align to TRBD2. This CDR3 is built from 14 residues. CDR1 is LNHDA, CDR2 SQIVND, per germline (reference sequence). Trimming took 7 bases from V and 2 from J; bases not matched to a gene: 2. DNA of the CDR3: TGTGCCAGTACTAGCGGGAGGAACACAGATACGCAGTATTTT. This translates into CASTSGRNTDTQYF.

The chain employs TRBV19 and TRBJ2-7; 7 bases match TRBD2. This CDR3 is 14 amino acids long. Germline CDR1 is LNHDA and CDR2 is SQIVND (reference sequence). J lost 7 bases, V lost 1 base, and 7 bases had no gene match. CDR3 region: CASSIVVGTKEQYF. The CDR3 DNA follows: TGTGCCAGTAGTATAGTCGTAGGGACTAAAGAGCAGTACTTC.

This clone was seen a few times. This rearrangement joins TRBV11-2 to TRBJ2-1, with a weak D call TRBD2 (5 bases). There are 16 residues in the CDR3. The germline V gene encodes CDR1 SGHAT and CDR2 FQNNGV. The V end was cut by 5 bases, the J end by 0 bases, with 14 bases between. The CDR3 is CASSTIPGSSYNEQFF. DNA of the CDR3: TGTGCCAGCAGCACAATCCCGGGGAGCTCCTACAATGAGCAGTTCTTC.

This clone was seen a handful of times. The chain is built from TRBV18 and TRBJ2-7; D possibly corresponds to TRBD2 (6 bases). Germline-derived CDR1 and CDR2 are KGHSH and LQKENI. V lost 1 base and J 5 bases, leaving 12 bases between the germline ends. This CDR3 region has 14 residues. CDR3 DNA sequence: TGTGCCAGCTCACCACTGCAGGAGGGGCACGAGCAGTACTTC. As protein: CASSPLQEGHEQYF. Full variable domain (missing parts from reference TRBV18 and TRBJ2-7): NAGVMQNPRHLVRRRGQEARLRCSPMKGHSHVYWYRQLPEEGLKFMVYLQKENIIDESGMPKERFSAEFPKEGPSILRIQQVVRGDSAAYFCASSPLQEGHEQYFGPGTRLTVT.

The genes are TRBV7-6 and TRBJ2-5, with D perhaps TRBD2 (6 bases). V lost 1 base, J lost 6 bases, and 15 bases lay in between. The CDR3 is made up of 15 amino acids. Looked up from germline, CDR1 is SGHVS and CDR2 is FNYEAQ. CDR3 nucleotide sequence: TGTGCCAGCAGCTTAGATACTGTCCGGGAGAAGACCCAGTACTTC. This sequence encodes CASSLDTVREKTQYF.

The chain employs TRBV19 and TRBJ1-1, with D hard to call. Trimming stripped 6 bases from V and 2 bases from J, with 16 bases between. The CDR3 is made up of 15 amino acids. Germline V lookup: CDR1 LNHDA, CDR2 SQIVND (reference sequence). DNA for the CDR3: TGTGCCAGTAGGAAAACAGCCTCCATAAACACTGAAGCTTTCTTT. This encodes CASRKTASINTEAFF.

This clone has just a few counts. The rearrangement links TRBV6-4 to TRBJ2-2, with 8 bases aligning to TRBD1. The CDR3 has 15 amino acids. With 4 bases clipped from V and 3 bases from J, the junction kept 4 bases outside the gene matches. In germline, CDR1 is MRHNA, CDR2 SNTAGT. CDR3 amino acids: CASSARQGYTGELFF. The CDR3 DNA sequence: TGTGCCAGCAGTGCCCGACAGGGGTACACCGGGGAGCTGTTTTTT.

This chain links TRBV29-1 with TRBJ2-3, with 8 bases matching TRBD1. CDR1 is SQVTM, CDR2 ANQGSEA, per germline. This CDR3 spans 16 amino acids. J lost 6 bases, V lost 0 bases, and 11 bases had no gene match. CDR3: CSVEDWAQGASDTQYF. Here the CDR3 DNA reads TGCAGCGTTGAAGACTGGGCCCAGGGGGCATCCGATACGCAGTATTTT.

The rearrangement links TRBV5-4 to TRBJ2-7, with D possibly matching TRBD1 (5 bases). Per germline, CDR1 SGHNT and CDR2 YYREEE (reference sequence). The CDR3 is 14 residues long. V lost 3 bases to trimming and J lost 0 bases, with 10 bases between them. The CDR3 nucleotides are TGTGCCAGCAGCTCTCAGACAGCCTCCTACGAGCAGTACTTC. This gives the protein CASSSQTASYEQYF.

The chain uses TRBV2 and TRBJ1-5; 8 bases match TRBD1. Losses at the gene ends were 7 bases for V and 7 bases for J; bases not matched to a gene: 15. The germline V gene encodes CDR1 SNHLY and CDR2 FYNNEI. This CDR3 has 16 amino acids. CDR3 loop: CASNKLPGGTGQPQHF. The CDR3 DNA reads as TGTGCCAGCAATAAACTCCCAGGGGGCACAGGGCAGCCCCAGCATTTT.